This T cell receptor beta chain emerged from a study of early T cells in non-severe SARS-CoV-2 infection. Trimming removed 5 bases from V and 1 base from J, with 9 bases in between. The CDR3 length is 13 residues. CDR1 is SGHRS and CDR2 is YFSETQ in the germline V gene. TCRdb processed the 5' RACE reads anew with MiXCR; each CDR3 protein has one entry. The sample consists of under 75,000 distinct CDR3 sequences, roughly 13% of them appearing once. Specimen: whole blood. This clonotype was sampled from an adult who was a healthcare worker with PCR-confirmed SARS-CoV-2 infection or an uninfected control (not recorded which). The rearrangement uses TRBV5-1 and TRBJ1-1; D is unclear. The DNA for the CDR3 is TGCGCCAGCAGGTTAATTGGGAACACTGAAGCTTTCTTT. Its protein product is CASRLIGNTEAFF.